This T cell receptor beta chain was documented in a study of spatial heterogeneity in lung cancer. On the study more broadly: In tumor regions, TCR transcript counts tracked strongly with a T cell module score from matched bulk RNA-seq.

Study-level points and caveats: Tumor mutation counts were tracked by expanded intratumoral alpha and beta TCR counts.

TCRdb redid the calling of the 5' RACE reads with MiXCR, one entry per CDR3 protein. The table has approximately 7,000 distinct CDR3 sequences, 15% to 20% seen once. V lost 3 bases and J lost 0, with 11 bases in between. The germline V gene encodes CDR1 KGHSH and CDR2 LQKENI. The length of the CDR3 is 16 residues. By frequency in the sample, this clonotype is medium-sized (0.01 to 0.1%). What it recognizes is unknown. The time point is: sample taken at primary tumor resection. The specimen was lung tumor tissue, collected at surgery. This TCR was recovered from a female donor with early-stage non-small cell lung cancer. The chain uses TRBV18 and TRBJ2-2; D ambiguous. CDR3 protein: CASSPPETPNTGELFF. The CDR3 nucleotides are TGTGCCAGCTCACCTCCTGAGACGCCGAACACCGGGGAGCTGTTTTTT.